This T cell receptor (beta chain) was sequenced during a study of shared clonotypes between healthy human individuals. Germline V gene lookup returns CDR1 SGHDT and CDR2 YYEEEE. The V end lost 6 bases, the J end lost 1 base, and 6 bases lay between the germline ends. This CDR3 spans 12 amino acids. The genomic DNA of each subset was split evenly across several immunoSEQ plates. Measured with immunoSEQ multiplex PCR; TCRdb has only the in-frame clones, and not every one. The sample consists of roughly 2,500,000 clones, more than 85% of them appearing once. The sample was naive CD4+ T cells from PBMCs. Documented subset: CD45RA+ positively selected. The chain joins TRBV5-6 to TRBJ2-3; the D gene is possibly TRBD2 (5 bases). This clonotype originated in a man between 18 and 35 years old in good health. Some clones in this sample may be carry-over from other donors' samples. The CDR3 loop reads CASKRGTDTQYF. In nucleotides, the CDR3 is TGTGCCAGCAAGAGGGGCACAGATACGCAGTATTTT.